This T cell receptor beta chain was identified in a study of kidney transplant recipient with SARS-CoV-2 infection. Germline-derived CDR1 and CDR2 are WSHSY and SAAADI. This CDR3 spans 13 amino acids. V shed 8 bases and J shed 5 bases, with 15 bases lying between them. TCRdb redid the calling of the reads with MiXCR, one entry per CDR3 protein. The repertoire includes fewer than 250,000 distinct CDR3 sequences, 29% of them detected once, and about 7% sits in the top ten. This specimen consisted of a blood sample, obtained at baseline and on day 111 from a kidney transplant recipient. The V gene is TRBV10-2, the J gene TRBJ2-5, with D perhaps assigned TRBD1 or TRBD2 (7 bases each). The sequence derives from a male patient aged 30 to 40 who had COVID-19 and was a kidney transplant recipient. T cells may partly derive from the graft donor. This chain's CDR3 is CASPDRRGETQYF. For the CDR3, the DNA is TGCGCCAGCCCGGACAGGCGGGGGGAGACCCAGTACTTC.